This T cell receptor (beta chain) is from a study of T cell changes during pregnancy in multiple sclerosis (dated by TCRdb to between 2018 and 2020). In terms of the full investigation: In women with multiple sclerosis, the researchers looked at how the T cell repertoire shifted as pregnancy progressed.

Of note for this clone: Its antigen remains undetermined. Base qualities are not provided; no much larger clone lies one nucleotide away.

Library preparation was by the immunoSEQ multiplex PCR assay. Entries here come from immuneACCESS through TCRdb and include only in-frame sequences with V and J called. Some clones fail to appear in such tables; in the studies checked, an unresolved V gene covers under half of the shortfall, and the cause of the remainder is unknown. The sample table contains approximately 70,000 clones; only one count was recorded for 91% of them. About 0.75% of the sample comes from the top ten. This TCR was sampled from a female donor in good health, enrolled as a control in a pregnancy study. The material sequenced was peripheral blood, taken in the third trimester of pregnancy.

The CDR3 protein sequence reads: CASSGDRAGLVAFF. The sequenced DNA is TGTGCCAGCAGCGGGGACAGGGCCGGCCTTGTAGCTTTCTTT. The chain links TRBV9 with TRBJ1-1; 9 of the junction bases match TRBD1. The CDR3, cysteine through phenylalanine, is 14 amino acids long. The retained sequence is limited to the CDR3, 42 bases, with the frame set at the first base. Here V drops 3 bases and J drops 10 bases, and the junction holds 10 bases not matched to any gene. CDR1 SGDLS and CDR2 YYNGEE were looked up in the germline V gene.